What follows describes a single T cell receptor beta chain. Arm-PCR of CDR3 regions and iRepertoire HTBI primers were used to build TCR beta libraries. TCRdb re-called the multiplex PCR reads through MiXCR, storing one row per CDR3 protein. The sample gives roughly 470,000 distinct CDR3 sequences, about a fifth of which show up once; over 7.5% is in the top ten. Time point described: persistent/refractory GD, antithyroid drugs over 5 years with positive TRAb. PBMCs were the source of the RNA used for TCR sequencing. In each case, Graves' disease was diagnosed per American Thyroid Association guidelines. Peripheral blood, at about 8.9 milliliters, went into EDTA tubes. V was cut by 3 bases and J by 2 bases, with 11 bases left in between. From germline, CDR1 is LNHNV and CDR2 YYDKDF (reference sequence). The CDR3 covers 14 residues. These data belong to a study of regulatory T cells in long-lasting Graves disease.

The sample was peripheral blood mononuclear cells (PBMCs), taken when the disease was refractory, from a patient treated with antithyroid drugs. The sequence was collected from a female donor with Graves disease. The chain combines TRBV15 with TRBJ2-7; possible D gene TRBD1, 6 bases. In nucleotides, the CDR3 is TGTGCCACCAGCAGTTTGGACAGCACCTACGAGCAGTACTTC. Translating gives CATSSLDSTYEQYF.